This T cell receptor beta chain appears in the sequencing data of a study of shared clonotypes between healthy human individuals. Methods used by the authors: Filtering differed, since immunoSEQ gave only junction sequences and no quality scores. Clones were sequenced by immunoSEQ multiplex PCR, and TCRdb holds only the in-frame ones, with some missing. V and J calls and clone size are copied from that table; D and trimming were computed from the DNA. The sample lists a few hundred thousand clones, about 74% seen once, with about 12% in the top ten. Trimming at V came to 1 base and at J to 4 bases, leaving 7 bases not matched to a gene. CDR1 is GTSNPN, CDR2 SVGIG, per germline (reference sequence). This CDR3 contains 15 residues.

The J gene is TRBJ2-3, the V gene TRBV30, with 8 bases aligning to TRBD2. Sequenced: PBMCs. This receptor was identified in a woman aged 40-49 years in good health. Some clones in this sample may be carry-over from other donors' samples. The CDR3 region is CAWSAQRESADTQYF. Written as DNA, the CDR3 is TGTGCCTGGAGTGCCCAGCGGGAGAGCGCAGATACGCAGTATTTT.